Below are 23 T cell receptor beta chains sequenced from a single sample in a study of T cells after yellow fever vaccination. TCRdb re-analysed the 5' RACE reads in MiXCR, keeping a single row per CDR3 protein. The table records about 360,000 distinct CDR3 sequences, roughly 6.2% of them present only once. This specimen was PBMCs, taken 5 days after the yellow fever booster vaccination. The receptors were sampled from a man aged 25 to 40 who received the YFV17D yellow fever vaccine.

In its sample, this clonotype was seen many times. The J gene is TRBJ2-3, the V gene TRBV27, with 11 positions matching TRBD2. This CDR3 spans 15 amino acids. Trimming at V came to 6 bases and at J to 3 bases, leaving 5 bases not matched to a gene. In germline, CDR1 is MNHEY, CDR2 SMNVEV (reference sequence). The CDR3 bases are TGTGCCAGCAGGCCGGGACTAGCGGAAACAGATACGCAGTATTTT. Its protein product is CASRPGLAETDTQYF.

This clonotype was counted only a few times. The chain is built from TRBV5-1 and TRBJ2-1; TRBD2 matches 7 bases. The V and J ends lost 1 base and 6 bases, in that order; junction bases with no gene match: 7. The CDR3 loop spans 15 amino acids. CDR1 is SGHRS and CDR2 is YFSETQ in the germline V gene. The CDR3 region is CASSLYTSAGNEQFF. As DNA, the CDR3 is TGCGCCAGCAGCTTGTACACTAGCGCTGGCAATGAGCAGTTCTTC.

This clonotype was observed a few times. The chain recombines TRBV6-2 or TRBV6-3 with TRBJ2-3; D possibly corresponds to TRBD1 (5 bases). The CDR3 length is 14 residues. Germline assignment: CDR1 MNHEY and CDR2 SVGEGT. The V and J ends lost 2 bases and 2 bases respectively, with 8 bases between them. CDR3 bases: TGTGCCAGCAGTTACCCACAGGTCACAGATACGCAGTATTTT. Amino acids: CASSYPQVTDTQYF.

This clonotype was observed at least ten times. This chain uses TRBV7-2 with TRBJ2-7; 10 bases are shared with TRBD2. Germline CDR1 SGHTA, CDR2 FQGNSA. V lost 1 base to trimming and J lost 6 bases; unmatched junction nucleotides: 3. The CDR3 extends over 14 amino acids. The CDR3, as DNA: TGTGCCAGCAGCTTAGTGCTAGCGGGAGCCGAGCAGTACTTC. Its translation: CASSLVLAGAEQYF.

This rearrangement joins TRBV18 to TRBJ2-1; 16 bases align to TRBD2. The CDR3 is 20 amino acids. Germline assignment: CDR1 KGHSH and CDR2 LQKENI. Germline trimming cut 3 bases from V and 3 bases from J; bases unmatched to any gene: 11. CDR3 sequence: CASSPGLAGGRKISYNEQFF. In nucleotides, the CDR3 is TGTGCCAGCTCACCGGGACTAGCGGGAGGGCGCAAAATCAGCTACAATGAGCAGTTCTTC.

This sequence joins TRBV6-2 or TRBV6-3 and TRBJ2-1; 9 nucleotides agree with TRBD2. This CDR3 region has 15 residues. With 7 bases clipped from V and 8 bases from J, the junction kept 12 bases outside the gene matches. CDR1 is MNHEY and CDR2 is SVGEGT in the germline V gene. CDR3 nucleotides: TGTGCCAGCATCACCCCCGGCGGGAGGGGTGATGAGCAGTTCTTC. Translating it yields CASITPGGRGDEQFF.

This clonotype has ten or more counts. This sequence joins TRBV6-5 and TRBJ2-5, with 9 bases lining up with TRBD2. CDR3 length: 15 amino acids. Germline V gene data show CDR1 as MNHEY and CDR2 as SVGAGI. Unmatched junction bases numbered 8, after V lost 5 bases and J lost 4 bases. The CDR3 coding sequence is TGTGCCAGCAGTCAGGGACTAGCCGGGCCAGAGACCCAGTACTTC. Its protein is CASSQGLAGPETQYF.

This clonotype has more than one count but fewer than ten. The chain combines TRBV6-1 with TRBJ1-3; D is possibly TRBD1 (5 bases). Trimming removed 7 bases at V and 4 bases at J, with 17 bases between. This CDR3 has 15 amino acids. Germline CDR1 MNHNS, CDR2 SASEGT. The CDR3 sequence: CASTGGAQEGNTIYF. As DNA, the CDR3 is TGTGCCAGCACCGGAGGGGCACAGGAGGGAAACACCATATATTTT.

The genes are TRBV5-1 and TRBJ2-3; tentative D call: TRBD2 (6 bases). With 0 bases removed from V and 9 bases from J, the gap between germline ends came to 11 bases. The CDR3 loop spans 13 amino acids. CDR1 and CDR2 from the germline V gene are SGHRS and YFSETQ. CDR3 nucleotide sequence: TGCGCCAGCAGCTTGGCCCGGAGGGACACGCAGTATTTT. Protein: CASSLARRDTQYF. The full variable domain, rest sourced from reference TRBV5-1 and TRBJ2-3, is KAGVTQTPRYLIKTRGQQVTLSCSPISGHRSVSWYQQTPGQGLQFLFEYFSETQRNKGNFPGRFSGRQFSNSRSEMNVSTLELGDSALYLCASSLARRDTQYFGPGTRLTVL.

This chain joins TRBV20-1 and TRBJ1-5; the D is unclear. V was cut by 3 bases and J by 5 bases, with 11 bases left in between. Germline CDR1 reads DFQATT; CDR2 reads SNEGSKA (reference sequence). The CDR3 extends over 13 amino acids. The CDR3 sequence is CSASLAEDQPQHF. In nucleotides, the CDR3 is TGCAGTGCTAGCCTCGCAGAGGATCAGCCCCAGCATTTT.

This chain links TRBV29-1 with TRBJ2-1, with D possibly matching TRBD1 (6 bases). The CDR3 runs to 14 residues. Germline assignment: CDR1 SQVTM and CDR2 ANQGSEA. V lost 4 bases, J lost 6 bases, and 16 bases lay in between. This CDR3 reads CSVVGTKGGNEQFF. In DNA form, the CDR3 reads TGCAGCGTTGTGGGGACAAAAGGCGGCAATGAGCAGTTCTTC.

The rearrangement uses TRBV29-1 and TRBJ1-1, with TRBD1 as a possible D gene (6 bases). This CDR3 has 11 amino acids. V dropped 6 bases and J dropped 10 bases, with 15 bases sitting between them. CDR1 is SQVTM and CDR2 is ANQGSEA in the germline V gene. The CDR3 loop is CSVSRGARAFF. The CDR3 nucleotides read TGCAGCGTCTCCCGGGGGGCCCGAGCTTTCTTT.

This sequence joins TRBV6-2 or TRBV6-3 and TRBJ2-5; 9 nucleotides line up with TRBD2. This CDR3 contains 19 residues. CDR1 is MNHEY and CDR2 is SVGEGT in the germline V gene. With V trimmed by 6 bases and J by 5 bases, 22 bases remained unmatched. The CDR3 sequence: CASSDRVASGIILWETQYF. The CDR3 DNA reads as TGTGCCAGCAGCGACAGGGTGGCTAGCGGGATCATCCTGTGGGAGACCCAGTACTTC.

This chain joins TRBV21-1 and TRBJ2-5; TRBD1, the table's D call, was not compared with the DNA. TRBV21-1 is listed as a pseudogene. The CDR3 runs to 15 residues. CDR3 protein: CASSKGAVHLETQYF. CDR3 in DNA: TGTGCCAGCAGCAAAGGGGCGGTTCATCTGGAGACCCAGTACTTC.

This clonotype was observed at least ten times. J is TRBJ2-4 and V is TRBV9, with 7 bases that match TRBD2. Germline V CDR1 and CDR2: SGDLS, YYNGEE. The CDR3 has 15 residues. Unmatched junction bases numbered 7, after V lost 0 bases and J lost 7 bases. The CDR3 nucleotides are TGTGCCAGCAGCGTAGGGGGGAGGGCCTCGAACATTCAGTACTTC. It encodes CASSVGGRASNIQYF.

The V and J genes are TRBV6-2 or TRBV6-3 and TRBJ2-3, with D unresolved. Germline V CDR1 and CDR2: MNHEY, SVGEGT. The CDR3 is 14 amino acids. V lost 0 bases, J lost 2 bases, and 6 bases lay in between. Written as DNA, the CDR3 is TGTGCCAGCAGTTACTCTCCAATCACAGATACGCAGTATTTT. Translating gives CASSYSPITDTQYF.

The chain joins TRBV5-1 to TRBJ2-5; TRBD2 is a possible D gene (5 bases). In germline, CDR1 is SGHRS, CDR2 YFSETQ. The CDR3 extends over 13 amino acids. V was shortened by 3 bases and J by 3 bases, with 9 bases between the two germline ends. CDR3 protein: CASSYQLEETQYF. The CDR3, as DNA: TGCGCCAGCAGCTACCAACTAGAAGAGACCCAGTACTTC.

This clonotype was recorded a few times. The chain uses TRBV20-1 and TRBJ2-7; D is possibly TRBD1 or TRBD2 (5 bases each). Germline V lookup: CDR1 DFQATT, CDR2 SNEGSKA (reference sequence). This CDR3 region has 15 residues. Trimming took 0 bases from V and 4 from J, leaving 16 bases between them. CDR3 sequence reads: CSARDPRDLLYEQYF. The DNA for the CDR3 is TGCAGTGCTAGAGATCCCCGGGACCTCCTATACGAGCAGTACTTC.

This clonotype occurred a few times. This rearrangement joins TRBV5-6 to TRBJ2-3; TRBD1 is a possible D gene (6 bases). Germline CDR1 is SGHDT and CDR2 is YYEEEE. Between the trimmed V and J ends, which lost 0 bases and 2 bases, there was a span of 13 bases. This CDR3 region has 16 residues. CDR3 coding DNA: TGTGCCAGCAGCTTGGCCAGGACAGCCTACACAGATACGCAGTATTTT. It translates to CASSLARTAYTDTQYF.

This clonotype was detected many times. V gene TRBV20-1 combines with J gene TRBJ2-7; perhaps TRBD2 as D (6 bases). The CDR3 is 15 amino acids. Trimming took off 3 bases at V and 1 base at J, with 16 bases between the two ends. The V gene's germline CDR1 is DFQATT and CDR2 SNEGSKA (reference sequence). This CDR3 reads CSARGRLVSSYEQYF. The CDR3 DNA follows: TGCAGTGCTAGGGGGAGGCTCGTGTCTTCCTACGAGCAGTACTTC.

This clonotype was seen at least ten times. The chain carries TRBV15 and TRBJ2-7, with D perhaps matching TRBD1 or TRBD2 (7 bases each). Germline V lookup: CDR1 LNHNV, CDR2 YYDKDF (reference sequence). This CDR3 is 15 amino acids long. V dropped 5 bases and J dropped 3 bases, with 17 bases sitting between them. The CDR3 DNA sequence: TGTGCCACCAGCGCACGACAGGGAGGGGTCTACGAGCAGTACTTC. This gives the protein CATSARQGGVYEQYF.

This clonotype has ten or more counts. The genes are TRBV12-3 or TRBV12-4 and TRBJ2-2, with TRBD1 matching over 10 bases. J was trimmed by 5 bases and V by 4 bases; bases with no gene match: 4. CDR3 length equals 15 residues. CDR3 nucleotides: TGTGCCAGCAGTTCCTGGACAGGGGGTACCGGGGAGCTGTTTTTT. It encodes CASSSWTGGTGELFF.

This CDR3 reads CAWFHNREAFF. CDR3 in DNA: TGTGCCTGGTTTCACAACAGGGAAGCTTTCTTT. This chain uses TRBV30 with TRBJ1-1, with D maybe TRBD1 (5 bases). This CDR3 has 11 amino acids. Looked up from germline, CDR1 is GTSNPN and CDR2 is SVGIG (reference sequence). V dropped 5 bases and J dropped 8 bases, with 12 bases sitting between them. Full variable domain (outside the CDR3, taken from reference TRBV30 and TRBJ1-1): SQTIHQWPATLVQPVGSPLSLECTVEGTSNPNLYWYRQAAGRGLQLLFYSVGIGQISSEVPQNLSASRPQDRQFILSSKKLLLSDSGFYLCAWFHNREAFFGQGTRLTVV.